Listed here is a single T cell receptor (beta chain). Its antigen is still unknown. No base-level quality is on record; no much larger clone is a single base apart. This sample was included in a study of cytomegalovirus exposure and HLA in healthy donors (dated by TCRdb to the late 2010s). Regarding the complete study: An earlier analysis of about 560 of the donors reported approximately 300 Gb of sequence data and some 110 million unique TCR beta sequences obtained from some 200 million T cells. Using immunosequencing, the study profiled T cell repertoires from 640 or so subjects and related those repertoires to cytomegalovirus serostatus. Because of strong linkage in the cohort, five DR-DQ haplotypes were treated as single units for association and clustering. Rather than using new phenotypic data, the later analysis identified candidate immune exposures from TCR beta sequences and from how often those sequences occurred across donors. A later analysis re-analyzed previously published TCR beta repertoires from roughly 690 donors and added high-resolution HLA genotyping to study TCR occurrence patterns. On average, 235,054 unique TCR beta nucleotide sequences were sequenced per donor among 350 to 400 genotyped donors of the cohort, with roughly a sixth of those sequences being non-productive. All discovery cohort repertoires had been generated on a single sequencing platform. Donor age, sex, ethnicity and CMV serostatus were compiled together with the repertoire data. To predict cytomegalovirus infection status, the study brought together high-throughput TCR immunosequencing, statistical association of individual TCRs with disease status, and machine learning. Besides the first cohort of 550 to 750 subjects, a separate validation cohort made up of over a hundred different subjects was used. An earlier analysis of 587 of the donors used high-throughput TCR beta sequencing to judge whether each TCR beta V gene segment behaved as functional or pseudogenic. The aim of the study was to test whether cataloging public T cell receptors could identify signatures of past pathogen exposure. HLA typing covered class I and class II loci at four-digit resolution. The number of donors typed differed by locus, with about 629-630 for A, B, C, DRB1 and DQB1, around 520 for DQA1, 606 for DPA1, and some 440 for DPB1. In a later genetic analysis, genome-wide SNP genotypes for 398 of the 666 donors were used, and that subset was treated as a discovery cohort. Of the roughly 400 genotyped donors, 81% were placed in the genetic ancestry cluster associated with self-reported Caucasian donors. About 300 gigabases of sequencing data and 80 million or so unique TCR sequences were included in an early release covering several hundred HLA-typed donors. Overall study outcomes, separate from this receptor: The cohort was sequenced for TCR beta chains only, and without alpha or paired-chain data the features that could be detected were limited. Compared with equally common non-associated chains, HLA-associated TCR beta chains in a later analysis were more clonally expanded and had lower generation probabilities. In vitro tests confirmed that a few of the cytomegalovirus-associated TCR beta chains recognize cytomegalovirus antigens. Because HLA typing was unavailable for some donors at each locus, only the typed subset was used in association tests. A further reported finding was that TCR beta sequences accurately predicted the HLA-A and HLA-B alleles for most subjects in the first cohort. According to a later genetic analysis, donors in an Asian-associated ancestry cluster had fewer N-insertions in productive TCRs than the approximately 700-donor mean. In a later analysis, TCR association rates were found to vary across HLA loci, with the most associated TCRs seen for DRB1 alleles and the fewest for HLA-C alleles. A cluster of highly shared sequence variants was judged likely to be a technical artifact of the sequencing pipeline. The study listed 164 TCR beta chains as associated with cytomegalovirus. Across donors, most TCR sequences were observed very rarely, whereas some public TCRs were present in many individuals. The classifier was reported to diagnose cytomegalovirus status with high specificity and sensitivity in both the original cohort and the validation cohort. In a later genetic analysis, a missense DCLRE1C variant was associated with V-gene and J-gene trimming of TCR beta chains, and the association was replicated in an independent cohort. The presence/absence analyses assumed that sequencing depth was roughly uniform across donors, and that assumption may not be true. In an earlier analysis of several hundred of the donors, most TCR beta V segments were observed in productive rearrangements about 87% or about 30% of the time, broadly matching IMGT annotations. CMV serostatus was the only immune exposure information available for the cohort. Correlated functional status among segregating V segments might reflect linkage disequilibrium, but an unknown experimental factor could not be ruled out. Assigning TCR associations to individual alleles was difficult when HLA alleles, especially DR and DQ, strongly co-occurred. A later analysis associated roughly 17,000 TCR beta sequences with specific HLA alleles at a false discovery rate of 0.05. A later analysis found that most CMV-associated TCR beta chains appeared HLA-restricted, with HLA associations seemingly driven largely by CMV exposure. According to the authors, the approach could potentially be generalized to other disease states and immunological phenotypes. Because counts were too low, more than 15 rarely observed V segments, including chromosome 9 orphons, were excluded from the earlier analysis of 587 of the donors. Several of the top co-occurrence clusters appeared to be linked to parvovirus B19, influenza, CMV and Epstein-Barr virus, according to a later analysis.

The cohort comprised 550 to 700 healthy bone marrow donors. At the time of sampling, all cohort members were nominally healthy, though unrecorded immune exposures were likely present. The donor tested CMV seronegative and was one of the 352 seronegative cohort members. A peripheral blood sample was provided by each donor, and peripheral blood mononuclear cells were used for TCR beta sequencing. The Qiagen DNeasy Blood Extraction Kit was used to extract genomic DNA from the blood cell samples. The library was made by the immunoSEQ multiplex PCR assay. A mixture of 60 forward primers for TCR Vbeta segments and 13 reverse primers for TCR Jbeta segments was used in the multiplex PCR. A multiplex PCR assay on genomic DNA amplified the CDR3 region of rearranged TCR beta genes. The Illumina HiSeq System was used to sequence the amplified TCR beta libraries as 87-base-pair reads. The original methods were these. A later analysis counted 65 million to 90 million unique TCR beta chains across the 550 to 700 repertoires, and around 9.9 million of these chains were shared by at least two donors. Raw reads were error-corrected and collapsed into unique sequences by a nearest-neighbor algorithm in which closely related sequences were merged to remove PCR and sequencing errors. To assign V, D and J gene segments, CDR3 sequences were aligned to IMGT reference sequences. For a sequence to be retained, at least a six-nucleotide match to both a V gene segment and a J gene segment was required. Rearrangements were classified as productive when the CDR3 lacked stop codons and remained in frame with V and J, and all other rearrangements were classified as non-productive. Following IMGT convention, CDR3 was defined as the stretch from the second conserved V-encoded cysteine up to the conserved J-encoded phenylalanine. Sequences without an unambiguous match to a single V gene segment were excluded from the earlier analysis of 450 to 650 of the donors. An earlier analysis of fewer than 750 of the donors called V segments functional above 56.7% productive rearrangements and segregating when the between-donor standard deviation exceeded 5%. A statistical classification framework was developed to diagnose cytomegalovirus status using the catalog of TCR beta chain sequences. In a later analysis, V and J genes were assigned by comparing TCR nucleotide sequences against IMGT/GENE-DB human TR gene sequences. In a later analysis, CDR3 sequences and most-parsimonious VDJ recombination scenarios were assigned using the TCRdist pipeline. In a later analysis, each TCR beta chain was defined by its CDR3 amino acid sequence together with its V-gene family, and reads without a unique V-gene family were excluded. As a way to deal with suspected cross-contamination and a sequencing artifact, a later analysis dropped more than 500 nucleotide sequences that were highly shared and had low generation probability. In a later analysis, a clonal expansion index for each public chain was calculated from normalized within-repertoire ranks of inferred template counts. Generation probabilities in a later analysis came from a VDJ recombination model fitted to out-of-frame rearrangements, and those results were checked against IGoR. In a later analysis, hypergeometric tests were used to score TCR-TCR, TCR-HLA and TCR-CMV co-occurrence, with a repertoire-size bias correction applied to TCR pairs. In a later analysis, false discovery rates were estimated by permuting HLA or CMV assignments 20 times. In a later analysis, co-occurring TCRs were grouped using DBSCAN, and TCRdist sequence similarity was added for clustering within HLA-allele-positive subsets. For co-occurrence clustering, repertoires with fewer than 30,000 or more than 120,000 public chains were excluded, along with four or five repertoires with anomalous nucleotide sharing. TCRdb limited this immuneACCESS table to in-frame rearrangements with V and J called. A share of clones is missing; checked studies link under half to unresolved V genes, and the rest is unexplained. V and J calls and clone size are as listed in that table; D and trimming were resolved from the DNA. The sample table contains roughly 150,000 clones; only one count was recorded for over 70% of them. Of the sample, approximately 15% falls within the top ten clones.

The sequence was obtained from a woman aged 40 to 50 in good health and CMV-seronegative. Sequencing was carried out using PBMCs.

At the DNA level, the sequence is TGTGCCAGTAGTATTAAGGAGGGGTTGTTCGAGACCCAGTACTTC. It specifies CASSIKEGLFETQYF. The V gene is TRBV19 and the J gene is TRBJ2-5; a weak D assignment points to TRBD2 (6 bases agree). CDR3 length: 15 amino acids, cysteine to phenylalanine. Only the CDR3 part of the read is kept: 45 bases, read in frame from the first base. V gives up 3 bases and J gives up 5 bases, and the segment between their germline ends measures 16 bases. The germline V gene (reference sequence) yields LNHDA for CDR1 and SQIVND for CDR2.